The sequence of this T cell receptor beta chain was determined in a study of OX40 agonist ivuxolimab in advanced cancers. For the study at large: Those enrolled were 82.7% male, with a mean age of around 57 years and ages from 23 to 79.

Trimming shortened V by 4 bases and J by 6 bases, and 16 bases separated the two germline ends. The V gene's germline CDR1 is SGHKS and CDR2 YYEKEE (reference sequence). The CDR3 loop spans 14 amino acids. The assay was immunoSEQ multiplex PCR, and TCRdb's table has in-frame clones only and misses some. In the table there are about 26,000 clones, more than 60% of which are singletons. This chain connects TRBV5-5 to TRBJ1-1, with D maybe TRBD1 (6 bases). The clonotype originates from an adult with an advanced solid tumor such as melanoma, head and neck, liver or kidney cancer. The sample here was CD4+ or CD8+ T cells sorted from blood, taken in a trial of the OX40 agonist ivuxolimab. The CDR3 DNA follows: TGTGCCAGCAGCCGGACAGTGGCCGTTGCTGAAGCTTTCTTT. It is translated as CASSRTVAVAEAFF. Full variable domain (outside the CDR3, taken from reference TRBV5-5 and TRBJ1-1): DAGVTQSPTHLIKTRGQQVTLRCSPISGHKSVSWYQQVLGQGPQFIFQYYEKEERGRGNFPDRFSARQFPNYSSELNVNALLLGDSALYLCASSRTVAVAEAFFGQGTRLTVV.